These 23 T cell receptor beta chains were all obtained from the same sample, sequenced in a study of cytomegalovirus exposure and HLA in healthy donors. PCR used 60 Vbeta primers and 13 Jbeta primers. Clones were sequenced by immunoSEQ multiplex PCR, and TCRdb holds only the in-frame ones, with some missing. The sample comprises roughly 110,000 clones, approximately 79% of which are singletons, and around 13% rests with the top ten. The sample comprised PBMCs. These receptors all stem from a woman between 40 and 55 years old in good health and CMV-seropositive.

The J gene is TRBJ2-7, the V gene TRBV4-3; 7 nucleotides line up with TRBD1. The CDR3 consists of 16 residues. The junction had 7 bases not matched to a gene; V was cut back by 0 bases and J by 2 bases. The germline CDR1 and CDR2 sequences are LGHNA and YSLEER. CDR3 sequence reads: CASSQDRTGSTYEQYF. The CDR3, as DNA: TGCGCCAGCAGCCAAGATCGGACAGGTTCGACCTACGAGCAGTACTTC.

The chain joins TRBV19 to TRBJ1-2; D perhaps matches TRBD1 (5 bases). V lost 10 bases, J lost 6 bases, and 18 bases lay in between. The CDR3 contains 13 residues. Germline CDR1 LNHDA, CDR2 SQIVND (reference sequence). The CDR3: CATPGGGTNGYTF. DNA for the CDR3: TGTGCCACCCCGGGCGGGGGTACGAATGGCTACACCTTC.

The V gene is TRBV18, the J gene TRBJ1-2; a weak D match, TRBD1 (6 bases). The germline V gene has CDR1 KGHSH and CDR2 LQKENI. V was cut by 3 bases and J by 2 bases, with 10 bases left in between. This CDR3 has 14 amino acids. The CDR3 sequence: CASSPRDTNYGYTF. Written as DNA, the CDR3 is TGTGCCAGCTCACCTCGGGACACCAACTATGGCTACACCTTC.

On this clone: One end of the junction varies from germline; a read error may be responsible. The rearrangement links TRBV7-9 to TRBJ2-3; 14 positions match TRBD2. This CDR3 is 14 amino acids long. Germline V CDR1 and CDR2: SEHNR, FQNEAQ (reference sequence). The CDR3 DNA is TGTGCCAGCAGCTTGTCTGGGACTAGCGGGGGCTTCAAATTT. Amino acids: CASSLSGTSGGFKF.

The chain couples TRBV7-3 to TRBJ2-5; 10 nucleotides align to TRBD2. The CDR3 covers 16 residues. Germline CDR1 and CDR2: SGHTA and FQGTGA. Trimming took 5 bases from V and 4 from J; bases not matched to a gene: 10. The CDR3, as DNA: TGTGCCAGCAGCGGACGGGCTAGCGGGGGCCTAGAGACCCAGTACTTC. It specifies CASSGRASGGLETQYF.

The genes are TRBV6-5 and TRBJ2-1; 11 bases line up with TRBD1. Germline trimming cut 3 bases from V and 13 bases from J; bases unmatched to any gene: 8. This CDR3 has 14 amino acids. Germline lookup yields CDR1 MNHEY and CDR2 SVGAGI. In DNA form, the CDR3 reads TGTGCCAGCAGTTATGCCGGGACAGGGGGGGTCCAGTTCTTC. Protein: CASSYAGTGGVQFF.

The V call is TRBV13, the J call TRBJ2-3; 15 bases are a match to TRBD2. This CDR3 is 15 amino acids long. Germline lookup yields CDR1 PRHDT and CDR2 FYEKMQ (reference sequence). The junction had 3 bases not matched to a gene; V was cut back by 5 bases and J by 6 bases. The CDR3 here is CASSLGTSGGDTQYF. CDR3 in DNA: TGTGCCAGCAGCCTCGGGACTAGCGGGGGGGATACGCAGTATTTT.

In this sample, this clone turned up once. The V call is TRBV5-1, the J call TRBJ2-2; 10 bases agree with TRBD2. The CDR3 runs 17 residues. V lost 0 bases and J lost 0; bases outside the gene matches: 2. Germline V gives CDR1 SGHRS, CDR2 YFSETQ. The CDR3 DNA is TGCGCCAGCAGCTTGGACAGCGGGGGGGCGAACACCGGGGAGCTGTTTTTT. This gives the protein CASSLDSGGANTGELFF.

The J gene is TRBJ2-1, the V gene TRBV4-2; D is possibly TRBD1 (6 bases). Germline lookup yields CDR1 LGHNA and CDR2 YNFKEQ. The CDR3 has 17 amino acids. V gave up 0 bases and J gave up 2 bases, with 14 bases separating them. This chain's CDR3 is CASSQEPGQPTYNEQFF. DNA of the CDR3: TGTGCCAGCAGCCAAGAGCCGGGACAACCGACCTACAATGAGCAGTTCTTC.

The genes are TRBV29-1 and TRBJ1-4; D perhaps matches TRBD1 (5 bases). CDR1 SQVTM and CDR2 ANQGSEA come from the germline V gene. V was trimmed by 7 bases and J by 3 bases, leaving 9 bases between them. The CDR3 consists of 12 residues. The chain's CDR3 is CSGRDPNEKLFF. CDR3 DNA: TGCAGCGGGAGGGACCCTAATGAAAAACTGTTTTTT.

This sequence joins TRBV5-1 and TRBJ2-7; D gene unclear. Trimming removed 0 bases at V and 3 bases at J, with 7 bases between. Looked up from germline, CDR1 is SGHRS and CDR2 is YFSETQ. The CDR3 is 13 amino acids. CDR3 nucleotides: TGCGCCAGCAGCTTGGACAGATACTACGAGCAGTACTTC. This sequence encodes CASSLDRYYEQYF.

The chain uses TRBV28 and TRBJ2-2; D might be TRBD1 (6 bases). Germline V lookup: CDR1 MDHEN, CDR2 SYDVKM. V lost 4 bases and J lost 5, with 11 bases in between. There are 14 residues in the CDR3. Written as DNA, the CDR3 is TGTGCCAGCAGTTCAGGGGCTCGGACCGGGGAGCTGTTTTTT. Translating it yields CASSSGARTGELFF.

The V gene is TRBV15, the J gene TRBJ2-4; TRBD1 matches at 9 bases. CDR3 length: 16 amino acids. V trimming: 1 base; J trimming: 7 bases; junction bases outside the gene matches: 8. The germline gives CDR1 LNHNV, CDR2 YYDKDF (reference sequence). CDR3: CATSRARGQGENIQYF. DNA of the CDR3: TGTGCCACCAGCAGAGCCAGGGGACAGGGCGAGAACATTCAGTACTTC.

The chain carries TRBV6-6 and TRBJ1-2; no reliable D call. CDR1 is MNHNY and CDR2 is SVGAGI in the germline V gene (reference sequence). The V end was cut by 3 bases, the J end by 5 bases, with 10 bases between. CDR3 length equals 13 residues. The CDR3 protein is CASSYDSIYGYTF. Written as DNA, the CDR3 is TGTGCCAGCAGTTATGACTCAATTTATGGCTACACCTTC.

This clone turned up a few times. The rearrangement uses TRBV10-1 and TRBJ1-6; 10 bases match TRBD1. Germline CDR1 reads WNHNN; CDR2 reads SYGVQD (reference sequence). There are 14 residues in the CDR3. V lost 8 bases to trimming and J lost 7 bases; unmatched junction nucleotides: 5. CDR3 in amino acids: CASQTGGENSPLHF. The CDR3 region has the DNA TGCGCCAGCCAGACAGGGGGCGAAAATTCACCCCTCCACTTT.

For the CDR3, the DNA is TGCGCCAGCAGCCAGGTAAGGGACAGGGGGAACTATGGCTACACCTTC. Encoded protein: CASSQVRDRGNYGYTF. The chain has TRBV4-3 and TRBJ1-2, with 11 bases that match TRBD1. The V gene end was trimmed by 3 bases and the J gene end by 2 bases; junction bases not matched to a gene: 5. CDR3 length equals 16 residues. Per the germline V gene, CDR1 is LGHNA and CDR2 is YSLEER.

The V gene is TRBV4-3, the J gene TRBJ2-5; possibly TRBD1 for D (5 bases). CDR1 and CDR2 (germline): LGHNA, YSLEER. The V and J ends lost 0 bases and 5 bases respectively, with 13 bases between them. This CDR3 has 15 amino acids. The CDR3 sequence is CASSQDPWKGETQYF. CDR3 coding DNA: TGCGCCAGCAGCCAAGATCCATGGAAGGGGGAGACCCAGTACTTC.

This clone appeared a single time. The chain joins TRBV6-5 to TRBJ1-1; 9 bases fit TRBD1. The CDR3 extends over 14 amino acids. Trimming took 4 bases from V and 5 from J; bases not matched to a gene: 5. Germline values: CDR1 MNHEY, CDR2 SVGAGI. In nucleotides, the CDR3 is TGTGCCAGCAGTTGGACAGGGGTGGGGACTGAAGCTTTCTTT. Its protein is CASSWTGVGTEAFF.

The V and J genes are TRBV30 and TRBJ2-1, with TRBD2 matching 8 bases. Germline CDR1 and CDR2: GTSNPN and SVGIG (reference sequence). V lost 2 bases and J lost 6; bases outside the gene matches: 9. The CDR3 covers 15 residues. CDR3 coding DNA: TGTGCCTGGAGTCGCAGCGGGGGAAAGGTCAATGAGCAGTTCTTC. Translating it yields CAWSRSGGKVNEQFF.

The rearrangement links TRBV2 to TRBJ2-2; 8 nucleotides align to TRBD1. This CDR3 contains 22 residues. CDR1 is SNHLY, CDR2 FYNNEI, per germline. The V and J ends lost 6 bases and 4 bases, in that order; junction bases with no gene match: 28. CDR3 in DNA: TGTGCCAGCAGCGGAATCGGTGGGGGCGGGGCCCTAACAGGGGGTATCACCGGGGAGCTGTTTTTT. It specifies CASSGIGGGGALTGGITGELFF.

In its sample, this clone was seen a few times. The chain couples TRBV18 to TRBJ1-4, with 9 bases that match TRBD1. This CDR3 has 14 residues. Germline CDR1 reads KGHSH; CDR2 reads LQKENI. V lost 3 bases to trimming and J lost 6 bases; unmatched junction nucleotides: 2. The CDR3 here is CASSPNRGHEKLFF. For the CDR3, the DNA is TGTGCCAGCTCACCTAACAGGGGGCATGAAAAACTGTTTTTT.

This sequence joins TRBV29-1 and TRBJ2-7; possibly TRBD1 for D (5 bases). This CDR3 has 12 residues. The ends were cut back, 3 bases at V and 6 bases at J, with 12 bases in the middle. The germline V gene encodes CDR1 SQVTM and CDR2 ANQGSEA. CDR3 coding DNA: TGCAGCGTTGATCAGGGCGGAGTCGAGCAGTACTTC. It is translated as CSVDQGGVEQYF.

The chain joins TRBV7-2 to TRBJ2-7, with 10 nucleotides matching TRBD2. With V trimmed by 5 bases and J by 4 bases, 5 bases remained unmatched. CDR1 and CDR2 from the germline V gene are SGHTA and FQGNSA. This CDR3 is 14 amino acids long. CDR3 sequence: CASSRDSGGYEQYF. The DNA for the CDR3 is TGTGCCAGCAGCAGGGATAGCGGGGGGTACGAGCAGTACTTC.